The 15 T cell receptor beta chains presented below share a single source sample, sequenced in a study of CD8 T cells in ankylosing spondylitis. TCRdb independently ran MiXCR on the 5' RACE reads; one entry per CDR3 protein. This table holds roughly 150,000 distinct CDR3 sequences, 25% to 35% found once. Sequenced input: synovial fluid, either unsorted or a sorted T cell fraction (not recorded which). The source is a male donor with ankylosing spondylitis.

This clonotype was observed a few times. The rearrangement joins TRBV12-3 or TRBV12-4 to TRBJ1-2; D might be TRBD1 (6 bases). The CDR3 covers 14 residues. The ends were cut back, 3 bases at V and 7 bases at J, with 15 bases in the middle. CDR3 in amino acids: CASSFGGTPRGYTF. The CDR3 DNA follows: TGTGCCAGCAGTTTTGGCGGGACACCCCGTGGCTACACCTTC.

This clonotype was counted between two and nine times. The DNA of the CDR3 is TGTGCCAGCAGCTTTTGCCGGGGCCTGGTTTGCACTGAAGCTTTCTTT. It translates to CASSFCRGLVCTEAFF. This chain joins TRBV11-2 and TRBJ1-1, with D perhaps TRBD1 (5 bases). Trimming removed 3 bases at V and 4 bases at J, with 18 bases between. Germline V gene sequence: CDR1 SGHAT, CDR2 FQNNGV. The CDR3 covers 16 residues. Together with reference TRBV11-2 and TRBJ1-1, the CDR3 gives the full variable domain: EAGVAQSPRYKIIEKRQSVAFWCNPISGHATLYWYQQILGQGPKLLIQFQNNGVVDDSQLPKDRFSAERLKGVDSTLKIQPAKLEDSAVYLCASSFCRGLVCTEAFFGQGTRLTVV.

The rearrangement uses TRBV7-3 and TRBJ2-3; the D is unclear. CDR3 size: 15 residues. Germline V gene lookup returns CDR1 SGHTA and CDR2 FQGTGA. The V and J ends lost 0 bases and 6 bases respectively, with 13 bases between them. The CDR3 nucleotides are TGTGCCAGCAGCTTAACTCCCGGAGTCCCTGATACGCAGTATTTT. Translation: CASSLTPGVPDTQYF.

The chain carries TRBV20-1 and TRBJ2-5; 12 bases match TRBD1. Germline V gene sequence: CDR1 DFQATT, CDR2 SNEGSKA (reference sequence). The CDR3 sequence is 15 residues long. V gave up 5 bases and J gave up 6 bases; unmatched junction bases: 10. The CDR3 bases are TGCAGTGCTCTAAAAGGGACAGGGGGCGAGAAGACCCAGTACTTC. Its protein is CSALKGTGGEKTQYF.

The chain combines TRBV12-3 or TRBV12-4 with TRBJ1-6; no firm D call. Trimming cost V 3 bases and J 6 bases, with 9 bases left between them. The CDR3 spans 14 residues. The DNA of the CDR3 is TGTGCCAGCAGTTTTGGGAAGGGTAATTCACCCCTCCACTTT. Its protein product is CASSFGKGNSPLHF.

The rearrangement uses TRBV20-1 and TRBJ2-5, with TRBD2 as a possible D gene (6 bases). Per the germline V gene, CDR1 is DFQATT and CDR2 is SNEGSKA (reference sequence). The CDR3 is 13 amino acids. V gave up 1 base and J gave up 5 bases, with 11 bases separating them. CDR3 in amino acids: CSARGAGRETQYF. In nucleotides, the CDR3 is TGCAGTGCTAGAGGGGCAGGGAGGGAGACCCAGTACTTC.

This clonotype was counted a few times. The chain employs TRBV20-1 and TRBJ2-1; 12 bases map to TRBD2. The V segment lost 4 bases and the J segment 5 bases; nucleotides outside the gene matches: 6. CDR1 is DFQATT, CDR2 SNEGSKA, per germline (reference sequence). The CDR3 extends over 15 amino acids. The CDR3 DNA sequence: TGCAGTGCTAATCTCCTAGCGGGAGGGCACAATGAGCAGTTCTTC. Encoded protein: CSANLLAGGHNEQFF.

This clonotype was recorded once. The CDR3 DNA reads TGCAGTGCTAGGGTCCGCGGGGGGCCGCGCTACGAGCAGTACTTC. This translates into CSARVRGGPRYEQYF. V is TRBV20-1 and J is TRBJ2-7; 8 positions match TRBD2. Germline V gene lookup returns CDR1 DFQATT and CDR2 SNEGSKA (reference sequence). Trimming removed 3 bases from V and 3 bases from J; junction bases left unmatched: 10. The CDR3 runs to 15 residues.

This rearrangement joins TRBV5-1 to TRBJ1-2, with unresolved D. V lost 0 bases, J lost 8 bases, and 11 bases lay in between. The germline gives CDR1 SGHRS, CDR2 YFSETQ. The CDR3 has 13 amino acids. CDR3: CASSLGPAQGYTF. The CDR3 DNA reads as TGCGCCAGCAGCTTGGGGCCGGCCCAAGGCTACACCTTC.

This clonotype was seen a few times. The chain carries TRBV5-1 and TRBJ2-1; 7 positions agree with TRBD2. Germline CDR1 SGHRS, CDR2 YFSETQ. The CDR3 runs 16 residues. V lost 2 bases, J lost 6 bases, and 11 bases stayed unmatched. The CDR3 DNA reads TGCGCCAGCAGCTTTGTATCCTCCGGGAGGTTCAATGAGCAGTTCTTC. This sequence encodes CASSFVSSGRFNEQFF. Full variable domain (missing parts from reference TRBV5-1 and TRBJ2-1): KAGVTQTPRYLIKTRGQQVTLSCSPISGHRSVSWYQQTPGQGLQFLFEYFSETQRNKGNFPGRFSGRQFSNSRSEMNVSTLELGDSALYLCASSFVSSGRFNEQFFGPGTRLTVL.

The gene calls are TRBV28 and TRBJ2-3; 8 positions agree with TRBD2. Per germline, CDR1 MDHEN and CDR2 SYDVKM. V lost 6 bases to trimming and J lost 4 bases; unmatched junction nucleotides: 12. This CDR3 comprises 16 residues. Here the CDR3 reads CASSLGGLGGSDTQYF. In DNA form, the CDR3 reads TGTGCCAGCAGCCTAGGGGGACTAGGCGGTTCAGATACGCAGTATTTT.

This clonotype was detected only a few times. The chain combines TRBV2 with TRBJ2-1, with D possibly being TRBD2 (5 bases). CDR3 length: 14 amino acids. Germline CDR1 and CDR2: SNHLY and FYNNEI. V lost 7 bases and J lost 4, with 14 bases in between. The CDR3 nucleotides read TGTGCCAGCAAAGACTATACAATTTACAATGAGCAGTTCTTC. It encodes CASKDYTIYNEQFF.

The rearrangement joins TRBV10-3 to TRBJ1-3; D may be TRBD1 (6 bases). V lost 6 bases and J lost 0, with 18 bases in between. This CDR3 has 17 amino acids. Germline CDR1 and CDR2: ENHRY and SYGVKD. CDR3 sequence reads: CAISPLGDTISGNTIYF. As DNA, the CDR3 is TGTGCCATCAGCCCTCTCGGGGACACTATCTCTGGAAACACCATATATTTT.

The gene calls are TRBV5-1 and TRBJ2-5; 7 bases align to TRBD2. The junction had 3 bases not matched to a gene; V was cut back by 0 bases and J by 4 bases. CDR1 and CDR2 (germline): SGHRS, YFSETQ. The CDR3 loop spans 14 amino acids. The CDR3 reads CASSLGEGRETQYF. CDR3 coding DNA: TGCGCCAGCAGCTTGGGGGAGGGAAGAGAGACCCAGTACTTC.

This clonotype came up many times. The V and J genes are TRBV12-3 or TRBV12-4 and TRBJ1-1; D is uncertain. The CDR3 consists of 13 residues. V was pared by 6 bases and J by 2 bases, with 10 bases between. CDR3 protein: CASRITANTEAFF. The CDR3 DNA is TGTGCCAGCAGAATCACAGCTAACACTGAAGCTTTCTTT.